What follows are 11 T cell receptor beta chains derived from one specimen sequenced in a study of blood T cells in healthy people across ages. For the second PCR, which ran for about 6 to 11 cycles, a sample-barcoded 5' primer and a J-beta primer mix were used. Each CDR3 protein is one row after TCRdb ran MiXCR on the 5' RACE reads. The table includes roughly 2 million distinct CDR3 sequences, about 50% detected once. The source material was blood. The receptors were gathered from a woman aged 40 to 50 in good health.

The J gene is TRBJ1-1, the V gene TRBV4-2; 10 bases align to TRBD1. Germline CDR1 and CDR2: LGHNA and YNFKEQ. J lost 5 bases, V lost 0 bases, and 3 bases had no gene match. The CDR3 contains 15 residues. The CDR3 region has the DNA TGTGCCAGCAGCCAAGAGGGGACAGGGGTAACTGAAGCTTTCTTT. This gives the protein CASSQEGTGVTEAFF.

The CDR3 coding sequence is TGTGCCAGCAGCCGCTTAGGACAGGGGCAGCAAGAGACCCAGTACTTC. The encoded protein is CASSRLGQGQQETQYF. The V call is TRBV3-1, the J call TRBJ2-5, with 9 bases that match TRBD1. Germline V CDR1 and CDR2: LGHDT, YNNKEL (reference sequence). The CDR3 spans 16 residues. V lost 4 bases and J lost 2; bases outside the gene matches: 8.

The V gene is TRBV10-1, the J gene TRBJ1-2; no firm D call. V lost 0 bases, J lost 0 bases, and 11 bases lay in between. Germline V gene lookup returns CDR1 WNHNN and CDR2 SYGVQD (reference sequence). The CDR3 totals 16 residues. CDR3 coding DNA: TGCGCCAGCAGTGAGTCCAAGGTTGCGGCTAACTATGGCTACACCTTC. This sequence encodes CASSESKVAANYGYTF.

This chain joins TRBV7-2 and TRBJ1-1; no clear D gene. The germline V gene encodes CDR1 SGHTA and CDR2 FQGNSA. CDR3 length: 13 residues. Trimming shortened V by 1 base and J by 8 bases, and 11 bases separated the two germline ends. In DNA form, the CDR3 reads TGTGCCAGCAGCTTAGGGGCGTCTCGGGAAGCTTTCTTT. Translating gives CASSLGASREAFF.

The genes are TRBV3-1 and TRBJ2-5; no reliable D call. Germline CDR1 is LGHDT and CDR2 is YNNKEL (reference sequence). The CDR3 loop spans 15 amino acids. Between the trimmed V and J ends, which lost 4 bases and 0 bases, there was a span of 12 bases. As DNA, the CDR3 is TGTGCCAGCAGCCCCTTAGGTAGGAACCAAGAGACCCAGTACTTC. Protein sequence: CASSPLGRNQETQYF.

The rearrangement joins TRBV28 to TRBJ1-4; TRBD1 matches at 7 bases. Germline values: CDR1 MDHEN, CDR2 SYDVKM. The ends lost 7 bases at V and 7 bases at J; junction bases unmatched: 12. The CDR3 consists of 15 residues. CDR3 loop: CASTYDRVGGEKLFF. The DNA for the CDR3 is TGTGCCAGCACGTATGACAGGGTAGGAGGTGAAAAACTGTTTTTT. The whole variable domain, filled in from reference TRBV28 and TRBJ1-4, reads DVKVTQSSRYLVKRTGEKVFLECVQDMDHENMFWYRQDPGLGLRLIYFSYDVKMKEKGDIPEGYSVSREKKERFSLILESASTNQTSMYLCASTYDRVGGEKLFFGSGTQLSVL.

This rearrangement joins TRBV25-1 to TRBJ2-1; 15 bases line up with TRBD2. Germline CDR1 and CDR2: MGHDK and SYGVNS. The CDR3 length is 19 residues. Trimming cost V 2 bases and J 3 bases; bases outside gene matches: 8. In nucleotides, the CDR3 is TGTGCCAGCAGTGAACGAGGACTAGCGGGGGGGATTCACTACAATGAGCAGTTCTTC. This encodes CASSERGLAGGIHYNEQFF.

V usage is TRBV27 and J usage is TRBJ1-1, with a weak D call TRBD1 (6 bases). The V gene's germline CDR1 is MNHEY and CDR2 SMNVEV (reference sequence). This CDR3 has 14 amino acids. V shed 3 bases and J shed 3 bases, with 11 bases lying between them. The DNA for the CDR3 is TGTGCCAGCAGTTTTACAGGGTTCGACACTGAAGCTTTCTTT. Its protein is CASSFTGFDTEAFF.

This clonotype was observed at least ten times. J is TRBJ1-5 and V is TRBV7-2, with a tentative D call TRBD1 (6 bases). Trimming removed 5 bases at V and 1 base at J, with 12 bases between. Germline values: CDR1 SGHTA, CDR2 FQGNSA. The length of the CDR3 is 15 residues. The CDR3 coding sequence is TGTGCCAGCAGCCCTACCGGACAGAGCAATCAGCCCCAGCATTTT. The encoded protein is CASSPTGQSNQPQHF.

In its sample, this clonotype was seen a few times. The CDR3 region is CSAMGHRNNYGYTF. CDR3 sequence (DNA): TGCAGTGCTATGGGACACCGAAATAACTATGGCTACACCTTC. The chain is built from TRBV20-1 and TRBJ1-2, with a weak D call TRBD1 (6 bases). The ends were cut back, 4 bases at V and 1 base at J, with 13 bases in the middle. The CDR3 runs to 14 residues. CDR1 is DFQATT, CDR2 SNEGSKA, per germline (reference sequence).

This clonotype has more than one count but fewer than ten. The V and J genes are TRBV20-1 and TRBJ2-7; a weak D match, TRBD1 (6 bases). V was clipped by 7 bases and J by 5 bases, with 15 bases between them. The germline gives CDR1 DFQATT, CDR2 SNEGSKA (reference sequence). The length of the CDR3 is 12 residues. The CDR3 protein is CSGIDRIHEQYF. CDR3 nucleotides: TGCAGTGGGATAGACAGGATCCACGAGCAGTACTTC.